The following is a T cell receptor beta chain sequence with its context. This clone's antigen is unknown. The record has no base qualities; no much larger clone is one base away. The entry originates in a study of blood T cell repertoires in COVID-19 (dated by TCRdb to the early 2020s). As for the study more broadly: Collaborator samples came from the United States, Italy and Spain and covered acute and convalescent phases of COVID-19. The samples were drawn from the first 160 participants of the ongoing ImmuneRACE study and from over 950 subjects provided by 6 global collaborators. HLA class I and class II types, where available, came from metadata supplied by the sample provider rather than from assay-based typing. Sample metadata almost always included a de-identified subject ID, COVID-19 status, age in years and sex. The prospective study material was composed of cDNA or gDNA derived from T cells, B-cell-depleted T cells, or PBMCs. Deeply sampled blood TCRbeta repertoires from subjects exposed to, actively infected with, or recovered from COVID-19 were included in the dataset. A freely available public database, intended as a resource for researchers studying the immune response to SARS-CoV-2, is where the repertoires were released.

The research as a whole found: The amount of clinical and demographic metadata varied by source and participant and was provided uncurated.

The immunoSEQ Assay, a bias-controlled multiplex PCR, was used to amplify TCRbeta CDR3 regions from genomic DNA. Per the original workflow: The number of nucleated cells in each sample was estimated from the amplification of reference gene primers within the assay. To quantify the absolute abundance of each unique TCRbeta CDR3 rearrangement, sequence reads were collapsed and filtered. For each sample, productive Simpson clonality was calculated as the square root of Simpson's diversity index across productive rearrangements. What TCRdb holds here is the immuneACCESS table cut down to in-frame rearrangements. Part of the clones is not present; checked against another copy, under half of the missing clones reflect an unresolved V gene, and the others are unexplained. The DNA was the basis for D and trimming; V, J and clone size are from that table. This sample gives 300,000 or so clones in total; 80% to 90% of them show up just once. 1% of the sample is in the top ten clones.

The collaborating institutions used their own protocols to collect whole blood in K2EDTA tubes. For TCRbeta analysis, collaborators shipped samples as frozen whole blood, isolated PBMCs, or DNA extracted from either of those sample types. V is cut back by 3 bases and J by 0 bases, with 7 bases in the junction unmatched. From the germline V gene, CDR1 is SGHVS and CDR2 is FQNEAQ. From cysteine to phenylalanine, the CDR3 is 17 amino acids long. Only the CDR3 part of the read is kept: 51 bases, read in frame from the first base. The rearranged chain carries TRBV7-8 and TRBJ2-2; 7 bases in the middle match TRBD1. Sequenced input: peripheral blood. The clonotype originates from a man aged 50 to 60 with active or convalescent COVID-19. The CDR3 region has the sequence CASSLRGQEPNTGELFF. In nucleotide form, the sequence is TGTGCCAGCAGCTTGAGAGGACAGGAACCGAACACCGGGGAGCTGTTTTTT.